The clone carrying this T cell receptor (beta chain) appeared a few times. Antigen specificity is unknown. Produced via immunoSEQ multiplex PCR; TCRdb's table is partial and in-frame only. The sample holds roughly 44,000 clones, roughly four fifths seen once. These data originate in a study of radiotherapy plus CTLA-4 blockade in lung cancer. Study as a whole: Among patients, about 20% showed objective responses, and approximately 31% had disease control. The study's findings and limits: Expansion in blood of tumor-derived TCR clones was seen after radiotherapy plus ipilimumab.

Germline assignment: CDR1 LNHDA and CDR2 SQIVND (reference sequence). The CDR3 runs 14 residues. Trimming stripped 2 bases from V and 5 bases from J, with 12 bases between. The clonotype comes from a human donor with non-small cell lung cancer who had stable disease on radiotherapy plus ipilimumab. The material sequenced was peripheral blood, taken from a patient treated with radiotherapy plus ipilimumab. The rearrangement joins TRBV19 to TRBJ2-5; D possibly matches TRBD1 or TRBD2 (5 bases each). CDR3 in DNA: TGTGCCAGTAGTATAAGGACGTGGGGGGAGACCCAGTACTTC. Residues: CASSIRTWGETQYF. The full variable domain, with the rest looked up from reference TRBV19 and TRBJ2-5, is DGGITQSPKYLFRKEGQNVTLSCEQNLNHDAMYWYRQDPGQGLRLIYYSQIVNDFQKGDIAEGYSVSREKKESFPLTVTSAQKNPTAFYLCASSIRTWGETQYFGPGTRLLVL.